This TCR beta chain derives from a study of blood T cells in healthy people across ages. The study's findings and limits: Lack of knowledge of donor CMV status possibly confounded expanded clonotype changes. Per million T cells, TCR beta diversity dropped roughly linearly as age increased.

Whenever a sample was processed, at least 6 million PBMCs were isolated. This clonotype was picked up a small number of times. As yet, its antigen is unknown. The CDR3 is 18 amino acids. Germline loops: CDR1 DFQATT, CDR2 SNEGSKA (reference sequence). Unmatched junction bases numbered 14, after V lost 1 base and J lost 1 base. Primers used in a second PCR of roughly 6 to 11 cycles were a sample-barcoded 5' primer and a J-beta primer mix. Per sample, CDR3-containing paired-end reads numbered at least 3 million. TCRdb analysed the 5' RACE reads with MiXCR anew, one entry per CDR3 protein. The sample records roughly 800,000 distinct CDR3 sequences, approximately 53% being singletons.

The sample was blood. The J gene is TRBJ2-5, the V gene TRBV20-1, with 8 nucleotides matching TRBD2. The origin of this receptor is a man older than 75 in good health. CDR3 residues: CSARGGLGLAGLQETQYF. DNA for the CDR3: TGCAGTGCTAGAGGGGGGTTGGGGCTAGCGGGTCTCCAAGAGACCCAGTACTTC.